This TCR beta chain was identified during a study of T cells in Graves' hyperthyroidism and ophthalmopathy. Study at large: Before treatment of any kind, peripheral blood was taken at initial diagnosis. Study-level results: The model anticipated ophthalmopathy a median approximately six months pre-onset.

Ten or more counts support this clonotype. What it binds is unknown. Amplified TCR beta CDR3 regions came from RNA transcripts. The primer set for the first-round RT-PCR of the TCR CDR3 was HTBI. TCRdb analysed the multiplex PCR reads with MiXCR anew, one entry per CDR3 protein. The sample has hundreds of thousands of distinct CDR3 sequences; roughly 20% are singletons. Clinical symptoms, serum thyroxine and TRAb, thyroid ultrasound and orbital computed tomography together formed the diagnostic basis. Trimming took off 0 bases at V and 4 bases at J, with 6 bases between the two ends. Germline-derived CDR1 and CDR2 are MNHEY and SMNVEV (reference sequence). CDR3 length equals 13 residues.

The TCR originated in a young man with Graves' ophthalmopathy. The sequencing sample was made of blood. The chain couples TRBV27 to TRBJ1-1; D is ambiguous. The CDR3 region is CASSLSRSTEAFF. The CDR3 DNA reads as TGTGCCAGCAGTTTATCCAGGAGCACTGAAGCTTTCTTT.